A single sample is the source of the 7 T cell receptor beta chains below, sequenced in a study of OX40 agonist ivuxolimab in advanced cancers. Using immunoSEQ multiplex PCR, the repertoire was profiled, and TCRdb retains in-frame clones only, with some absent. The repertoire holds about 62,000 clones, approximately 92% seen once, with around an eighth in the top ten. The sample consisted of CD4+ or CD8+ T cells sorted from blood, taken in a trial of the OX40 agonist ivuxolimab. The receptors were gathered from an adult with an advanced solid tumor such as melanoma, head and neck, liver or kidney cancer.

This CDR3 is CAISVARLAGETQYF. The DNA for the CDR3 is TGTGCCATCAGTGTGGCTAGACTAGCCGGGGAGACCCAGTACTTC. This chain connects TRBV10-3 to TRBJ2-5, with 7 bases matching TRBD2. Trimming cost V 4 bases and J 5 bases; bases outside gene matches: 10. Germline CDR1 and CDR2: ENHRY and SYGVKD. The CDR3 spans 15 residues.

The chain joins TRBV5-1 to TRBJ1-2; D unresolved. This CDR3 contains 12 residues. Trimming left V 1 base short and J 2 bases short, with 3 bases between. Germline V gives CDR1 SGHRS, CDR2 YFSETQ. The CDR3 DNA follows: TGCGCCAGCAGCTTGTCGAACTATGGCTACACCTTC. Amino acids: CASSLSNYGYTF.

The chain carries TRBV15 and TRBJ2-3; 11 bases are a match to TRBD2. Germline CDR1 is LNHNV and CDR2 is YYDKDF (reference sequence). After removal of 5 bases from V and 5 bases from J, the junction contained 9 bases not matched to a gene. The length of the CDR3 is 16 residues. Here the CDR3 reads CATSFLLAGVRDTQYF. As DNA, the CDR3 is TGTGCCACCAGCTTCCTACTAGCGGGAGTGCGAGATACGCAGTATTTT.

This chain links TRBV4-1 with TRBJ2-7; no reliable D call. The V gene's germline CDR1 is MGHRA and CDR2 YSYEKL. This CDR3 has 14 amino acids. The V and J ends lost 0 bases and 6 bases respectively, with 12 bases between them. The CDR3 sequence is CASSQEIGLLEQYF. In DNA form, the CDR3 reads TGCGCCAGCAGCCAAGAAATAGGCCTTCTCGAGCAGTACTTC.

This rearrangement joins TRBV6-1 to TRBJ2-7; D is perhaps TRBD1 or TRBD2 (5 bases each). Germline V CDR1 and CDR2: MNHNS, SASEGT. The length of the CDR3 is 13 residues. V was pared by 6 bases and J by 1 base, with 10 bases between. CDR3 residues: CASRGTDSYEQYF. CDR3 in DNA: TGTGCCAGCAGGGGGACGGATTCCTACGAGCAGTACTTC.

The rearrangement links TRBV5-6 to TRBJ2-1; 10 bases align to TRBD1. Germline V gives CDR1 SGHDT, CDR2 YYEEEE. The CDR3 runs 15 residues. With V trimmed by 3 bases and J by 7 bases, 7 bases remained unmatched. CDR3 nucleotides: TGTGCCAGCAGCTCGACCGGGACAGGGGTTAATGAGCAGTTCTTC. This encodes CASSSTGTGVNEQFF.

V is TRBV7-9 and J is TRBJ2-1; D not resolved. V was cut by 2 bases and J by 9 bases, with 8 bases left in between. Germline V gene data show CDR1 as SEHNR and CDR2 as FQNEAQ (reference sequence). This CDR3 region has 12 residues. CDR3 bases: TGTGCCAGCAGCTTATGGGCGGCTGAGCAGTTCTTC. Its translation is CASSLWAAEQFF.